The present T cell receptor beta chain was sequenced within a study of blood T cell repertoires in COVID-19. Study information: There were acute and convalescent COVID-19 samples, and they came from the United States, Italy and Spain. Sources were T cells, B-cell-depleted T cells, or PBMCs; the material itself was cDNA or gDNA.

Trimming cost V 1 base and J 0 bases, with 10 bases left between them. Germline lookup yields CDR1 SGHTS and CDR2 YDEGEE. The CDR3 runs to 15 residues. Sequencing was performed with immunoSEQ multiplex PCR; in TCRdb, only in-frame clones are kept and a portion is missing. In the table there are 200,000 to 250,000 clones, around 88% of which are singletons. This clonotype was sampled from a woman aged 45-65 years who had recovered from COVID-19. The rearrangement links TRBV5-8 to TRBJ1-2, with unresolved D. Sequenced sample: PBMCs or T cells enriched from blood (not recorded which). In DNA form, the CDR3 reads TGTGCCAGCAGCTTGTTTAGGAGAGCTAACTATGGCTACACCTTC. Translating gives CASSLFRRANYGYTF.